The next 19 T cell receptor beta chains were all read from a single sample in a study of blood T cell repertoires in COVID-19. TCRdb keeps only in-frame clones here, not all; method: immunoSEQ multiplex PCR. The sample carries approximately 190,000 clones, less than 90% recorded once. The sample consisted of peripheral blood. The receptor set was obtained from a woman between 40 and 55 years old with acute or convalescent COVID-19.

This clone occurred once. This chain links TRBV18 with TRBJ2-7, with TRBD2 matching over 8 bases. The germline gives CDR1 KGHSH, CDR2 LQKENI. J was trimmed by 4 bases and V by 2 bases; bases with no gene match: 10. CDR3 length: 16 amino acids. CDR3 in DNA: TGTGCCAGCTCACCAGGCGTTGCGGGGGGCCTATACGAGCAGTACTTC. This sequence encodes CASSPGVAGGLYEQYF. Together with reference TRBV18 and TRBJ2-7, the CDR3 gives the full variable domain: NAGVMQNPRHLVRRRGQEARLRCSPMKGHSHVYWYRQLPEEGLKFMVYLQKENIIDESGMPKERFSAEFPKEGPSILRIQQVVRGDSAAYFCASSPGVAGGLYEQYFGPGTRLTVT.

This clone was counted only a few times. The rearrangement links TRBV6-5 to TRBJ2-1; TRBD2 matches at 8 bases. The CDR3 is made up of 14 amino acids. V lost 3 bases and J lost 5; bases outside the gene matches: 3. Germline-derived CDR1 and CDR2 are MNHEY and SVGAGI. The CDR3 nucleotides are TGTGCCAGCAGTTATGCACTAGCGGACAATGAGCAGTTCTTC. This encodes CASSYALADNEQFF.

V usage is TRBV6-6 and J usage is TRBJ1-1; 10 bases agree with TRBD1. This CDR3 is built from 16 residues. The germline V gene has CDR1 MNHNY and CDR2 SVGAGI (reference sequence). Losses at the gene ends were 4 bases for V and 0 bases for J; bases not matched to a gene: 5. CDR3 nucleotides: TGTGCCAGCAGTTCCGGGACAGGGGCCATGAACACTGAAGCTTTCTTT. It is translated as CASSSGTGAMNTEAFF.

J is TRBJ2-3 and V is TRBV10-3; TRBD2 matches 9 bases. The ends lost 10 bases at V and 1 base at J; junction bases unmatched: 18. The CDR3 is 18 residues long. In germline, CDR1 is ENHRY, CDR2 SYGVKD. The CDR3 nucleotides read TGTGCCACCCGGCTAGGGGTAGCGGGAGAAATGGGCACAGATACGCAGTATTTT. This codes for CATRLGVAGEMGTDTQYF.

The CDR3 spells CASRPGTGNTNEQFF. The CDR3 nucleotides are TGTGCCAGCAGACCCGGGACTGGAAATACCAATGAGCAGTTCTTC. The chain has TRBV6-5 and TRBJ2-1, with D perhaps TRBD2 (6 bases). Trimming stripped 6 bases from V and 6 bases from J, with 18 bases between. CDR1 is MNHEY and CDR2 is SVGAGI in the germline V gene. This CDR3 has 15 residues.

The rearrangement uses TRBV30 and TRBJ2-7; D uncertain. V was cut by 2 bases and J by 0 bases, with 5 bases left in between. The germline V gene encodes CDR1 GTSNPN and CDR2 SVGIG (reference sequence). The CDR3 contains 12 residues. CDR3 DNA: TGTGCCTGGAGTTCAGTCTCCTACGAGCAGTACTTC. Protein: CAWSSVSYEQYF.

The chain carries TRBV28 and TRBJ2-7, with D perhaps TRBD1 (6 bases). Germline V gene data show CDR1 as MDHEN and CDR2 as SYDVKM. The V gene lost 1 base and the J gene lost 1 base, with 11 bases spanning the gap. The CDR3 loop spans 15 amino acids. The CDR3 loop reads CASSLSQGRSYEQYF. DNA of the CDR3: TGTGCCAGCAGTTTATCACAGGGACGGTCCTACGAGCAGTACTTC. The full variable domain, rest sourced from reference TRBV28 and TRBJ2-7, is DVKVTQSSRYLVKRTGEKVFLECVQDMDHENMFWYRQDPGLGLRLIYFSYDVKMKEKGDIPEGYSVSREKKERFSLILESASTNQTSMYLCASSLSQGRSYEQYFGPGTRLTVT.

The CDR3 bases are TGTGCCAGCAGTTTGGTGGGGCCTTACGAGCAGTACTTC. Encoded protein: CASSLVGPYEQYF. The chain carries TRBV28 and TRBJ2-7; D is perhaps TRBD1 (5 bases). The CDR3 totals 13 residues. Trimming took 3 bases from V and 4 from J, leaving 10 bases between them. Germline V gene sequence: CDR1 MDHEN, CDR2 SYDVKM.

The chain uses TRBV24-1 and TRBJ2-1; D not certain. Germline assignment: CDR1 KGHDR and CDR2 SFDVKD. The CDR3 is 16 residues long. V lost 3 bases to trimming and J lost 0 bases, with 11 bases between them. The CDR3 sequence is CATSDQTPSSYNEQFF. The CDR3 DNA is TGTGCCACCAGTGATCAGACTCCTAGCTCCTACAATGAGCAGTTCTTC.

The chain combines TRBV19 with TRBJ2-3; 14 bases are shared with TRBD2. CDR3 length equals 16 residues. V shed 4 bases and J 5 bases; nucleotides not matched to a gene: 5. The V gene's germline CDR1 is LNHDA and CDR2 SQIVND (reference sequence). DNA of the CDR3: TGTGCCAGTAGTACCAGGACTAGCGGGAGGTTAGATACGCAGTATTTT. This translates into CASSTRTSGRLDTQYF.

J is TRBJ2-7 and V is TRBV5-4, with a possible D match to TRBD2 (6 bases). The V gene's germline CDR1 is SGHNT and CDR2 YYREEE (reference sequence). V shed 1 base and J shed 6 bases, with 14 bases lying between them. The CDR3 totals 14 residues. CDR3 sequence (DNA): TGTGCCAGCAGCTTGACGGGACGGGGAGGCGAGCAGTACTTC. This sequence encodes CASSLTGRGGEQYF.

The rearrangement joins TRBV19 to TRBJ2-7, with a weak D call TRBD1 (5 bases). CDR1 LNHDA and CDR2 SQIVND come from the germline V gene (reference sequence). This CDR3 is built from 13 residues. Trimming stripped 6 bases from V and 1 base from J, with 10 bases between. DNA of the CDR3: TGTGCCAGTAGCAGGGAAAAATCCTACGAGCAGTACTTC. This encodes CASSREKSYEQYF.

This clone was counted a few times. J is TRBJ2-1 and V is TRBV19, with 10 positions matching TRBD2. CDR3 length: 14 amino acids. The germline V gene has CDR1 LNHDA and CDR2 SQIVND (reference sequence). Trimming removed 4 bases from V and 9 bases from J; junction bases left unmatched: 6. The CDR3 coding sequence is TGTGCCAGTAGTAACCCTAGCGGGAGTAGTGAGCAGTTCTTC. It is translated as CASSNPSGSSEQFF.

The rearrangement joins TRBV5-6 to TRBJ2-3; TRBD2 matches at 8 bases. J was trimmed by 5 bases and V by 4 bases; bases with no gene match: 9. Germline V gene data show CDR1 as SGHDT and CDR2 as YYEEEE. There are 15 residues in the CDR3. The DNA of the CDR3 is TGTGCCAGCAGCCGGGGTAGCGGGAATGGAGATACGCAGTATTTT. As protein: CASSRGSGNGDTQYF.

The count of this clone is one. The genes are TRBV28 and TRBJ1-1, with a weak D call TRBD1 (6 bases). V shed 7 bases and J shed 5 bases, with 17 bases lying between them. Germline CDR1 reads MDHEN; CDR2 reads SYDVKM. The length of the CDR3 is 14 residues. CDR3 sequence reads: CASIPSGTRTEAFF. The CDR3, as DNA: TGTGCCAGCATCCCCTCCGGGACAAGGACTGAAGCTTTCTTT.

The chain has TRBV5-4 and TRBJ1-1; D is uncertain. The germline V and J ends were trimmed by 1 base and 0 bases, with 13 bases remaining between them. Germline V gene sequence: CDR1 SGHNT, CDR2 YYREEE (reference sequence). This CDR3 is built from 16 residues. In DNA, the CDR3 is TGTGCCAGCAGCTTGATGGGAGGTAGCATGAACACTGAAGCTTTCTTT. Its protein product is CASSLMGGSMNTEAFF.

The chain employs TRBV6-5 and TRBJ1-2, with D hard to call. Trimming left V 0 bases short and J 5 bases short, with 7 bases between. Germline assignment: CDR1 MNHEY and CDR2 SVGAGI. This CDR3 has 13 amino acids. In DNA form, the CDR3 reads TGTGCCAGCAGTTACTCGGGAGGATATGGCTACACCTTC. The encoded protein is CASSYSGGYGYTF.

The chain couples TRBV11-2 to TRBJ1-2, with D possibly being TRBD1 (5 bases). CDR3 length: 18 residues. The V and J ends lost 4 bases and 5 bases respectively, with 26 bases between them. CDR1 and CDR2 from the germline V gene are SGHAT and FQNNGV. CDR3 sequence: CASSSLAQVPGGGYGYTF. CDR3 nucleotide sequence: TGTGCCAGCAGCTCCCTGGCACAGGTCCCCGGTGGTGGGTATGGCTACACCTTC.

This chain joins TRBV2 and TRBJ1-5; D perhaps matches TRBD1 (6 bases). Germline CDR1 and CDR2: SNHLY and FYNNEI. The CDR3 length is 14 residues. Trimming took 6 bases from V and 3 from J, leaving 12 bases between them. As DNA, the CDR3 is TGTGCCAGCAGCCCGGACAGATACAATCAGCCCCAGCATTTT. It codes for CASSPDRYNQPQHF. Full variable domain (missing parts from reference TRBV2 and TRBJ1-5): EPEVTQTPSHQVTQMGQEVILRCVPISNHLYFYWYRQILGQKVEFLVSFYNNEISEKSEIFDDQFSVERPDGSNFTLKIRSTKLEDSAMYFCASSPDRYNQPQHFGDGTRLSIL.